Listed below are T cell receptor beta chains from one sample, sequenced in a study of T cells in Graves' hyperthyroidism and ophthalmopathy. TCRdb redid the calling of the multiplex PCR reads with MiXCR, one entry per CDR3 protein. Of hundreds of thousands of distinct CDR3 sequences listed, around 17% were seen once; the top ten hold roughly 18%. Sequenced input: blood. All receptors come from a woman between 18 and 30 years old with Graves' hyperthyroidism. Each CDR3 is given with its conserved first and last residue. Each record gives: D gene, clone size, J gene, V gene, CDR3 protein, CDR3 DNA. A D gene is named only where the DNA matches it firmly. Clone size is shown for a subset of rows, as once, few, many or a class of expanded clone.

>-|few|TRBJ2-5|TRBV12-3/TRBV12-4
CASNSFRGQETQYF
TGTGCCAGCAACAGTTTCAGGGGCCAAGAGACCCAGTACTTC
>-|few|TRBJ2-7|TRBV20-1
CSARIIGYEQYF
TGCAGTGCTAGAATTATTGGATACGAGCAGTACTTC
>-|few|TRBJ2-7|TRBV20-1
CSAKTFSGRYEQYF
TGCAGTGCTAAGACTTTCTCGGGGAGATACGAGCAGTACTTC
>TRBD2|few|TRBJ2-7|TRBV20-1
CSAYIAGGPYEQYF
TGCAGTGCTTATATAGCGGGGGGACCCTACGAGCAGTACTTC
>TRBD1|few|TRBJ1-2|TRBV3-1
CASSRGTDYFNYGYTF
TGTGCCAGCAGCCGCGGGACAGACTATTTTAACTATGGCTACACCTTC
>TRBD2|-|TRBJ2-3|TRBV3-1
CASSLQRGGWTDTQYF
TGTGCCAGCAGCCTTCAGCGGGGGGGCTGGACAGATACGCAGTATTTT
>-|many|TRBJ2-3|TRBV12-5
CASGLVLNSGPDTQYF
TGTGCTAGTGGTTTGGTACTTAACTCGGGCCCAGATACGCAGTATTTT
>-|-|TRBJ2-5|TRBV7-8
CASSLAVGRQETQYF
TGTGCCAGCAGCTTAGCCGTGGGGAGGCAAGAGACCCAGTACTTC
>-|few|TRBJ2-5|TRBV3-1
CASRPRSRETQYF
TGTGCCAGCAGGCCAAGGAGTCGAGAGACCCAGTACTTC
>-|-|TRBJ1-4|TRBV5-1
CASRKGDLEKLFF
TGCGCCAGCAGAAAAGGAGACCTTGAAAAACTGTTTTTT
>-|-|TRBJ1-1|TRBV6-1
CASSVALNTEAFF
TGTGCCAGCAGTGTCGCCCTGAACACTGAAGCTTTCTTT
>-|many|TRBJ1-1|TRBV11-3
CASSPGPLGSEAFF
TGTGCCAGCAGCCCCGGACCGCTCGGGTCTGAAGCTTTCTTT
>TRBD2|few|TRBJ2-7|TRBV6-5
CASSYGAGGPYEQYF
TGTGCCAGCAGTTACGGGGCGGGAGGGCCCTACGAGCAGTACTTC
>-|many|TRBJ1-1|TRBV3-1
CASSPAWGTNTEAFF
TGTGCCAGCAGCCCGGCATGGGGGACGAACACTGAAGCTTTCTTT
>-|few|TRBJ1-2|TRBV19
CASSSSTIWADGNYGYTF
TGTGCCAGTAGTTCATCTACAATCTGGGCGGATGGTAACTATGGCTACACCTTC